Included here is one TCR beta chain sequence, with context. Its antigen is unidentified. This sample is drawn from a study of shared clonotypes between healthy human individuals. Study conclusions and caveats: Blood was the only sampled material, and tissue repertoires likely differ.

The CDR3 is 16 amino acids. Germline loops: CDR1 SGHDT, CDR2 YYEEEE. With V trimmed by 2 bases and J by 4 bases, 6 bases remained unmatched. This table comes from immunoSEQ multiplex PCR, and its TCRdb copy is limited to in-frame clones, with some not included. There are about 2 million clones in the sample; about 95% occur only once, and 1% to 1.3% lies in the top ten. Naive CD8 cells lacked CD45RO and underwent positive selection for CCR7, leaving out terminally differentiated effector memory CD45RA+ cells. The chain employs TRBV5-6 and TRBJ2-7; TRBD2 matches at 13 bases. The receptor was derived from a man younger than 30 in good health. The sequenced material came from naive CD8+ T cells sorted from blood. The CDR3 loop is CASSLGLAGEGYEQYF. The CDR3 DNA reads TGTGCCAGCAGCTTAGGACTAGCGGGAGAAGGATACGAGCAGTACTTC. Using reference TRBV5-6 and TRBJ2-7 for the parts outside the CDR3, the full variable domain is DAGVTQSPTHLIKTRGQQVTLRCSPKSGHDTVSWYQQALGQGPQFIFQYYEEEERQRGNFPDRFSGHQFPNYSSELNVNALLLGDSALYLCASSLGLAGEGYEQYFGPGTRLTVT.